Here is one TCR beta chain with its context. Its target is not known. This sample was included in a study of beta chain features in type 1 diabetes. Study-level background: Patient and healthy donor groups were alike in age, gender and cell yields.

J lost 3 bases, V lost 3 bases, and 3 bases had no gene match. CDR1 KGHSH and CDR2 LQKENI come from the germline V gene. CDR3 length equals 16 residues. Expressed TCRB transcripts were sequenced because the entire RNA isolate underwent reverse transcription. Sequencing used immunoSEQ multiplex PCR; TCRdb keeps in-frame clones, though not all of them. The sample lists about 13,000 clones, 35% to 55% seen once, with around 0.98% in the top ten. Regarding the study as a whole: A definitive answer on HLA type influencing TCRB rearrangement was not reached here. Equally in patients and controls, PCR might preferentially amplify shorter templates. Within each of all four CD4+ subsets, Type 1 diabetes patients had TCRB CDR3s that were moderately but significantly shorter.

The chain uses TRBV18 and TRBJ1-5, with 12 bases aligning to TRBD1. This TCR came from a man in his late teens or twenties in good health. Specimen: stem cell memory CD4+ T cells from blood. Here the CDR3 DNA reads TGTGCCAGCTCACCGGGACAGGGGGCTTTCAATCAGCCCCAGCATTTT. It codes for CASSPGQGAFNQPQHF.